This T cell receptor (beta chain) was retrieved from a study of type 1 and type 2 diabetes patients. Across the study: CD4+ or CD8+ T cells were positively selected from PBMCs with microbeads. Sequencing for the whole study yielded 18,976,912 paired-end reads.

Genomic DNA was the PCR template. A primer set of 30 forward and 13 reverse primers amplified the CDR3. TCRdb reanalysed the multiplex PCR reads using MiXCR and keeps one entry per CDR3 protein. The sample holds under 300,000 distinct CDR3 sequences, 45% to 60% seen once. Standard classification criteria confirmed type 1 or type 2 diabetes in all patients. No donor had another autoimmune disease or recent infection within four weeks. Sequences were obtained from peripheral blood mononuclear cells (PBMCs). The sequence derives from a man aged 18 to 35 with type 2 diabetes.

CDR3 DNA sequence: TGTGCCAGCAGCTTAATGCAGGGGGCCTACGAGCAGTACTTC. Its protein product is CASSLMQGAYEQYF. The gene calls are TRBV7-3 and TRBJ2-5; 7 bases align to TRBD1. The end of the DNA fits TRBJ2-7 better, so the J call may be wrong. Germline lookup yields CDR1 SGHTA and CDR2 FQGTGA. The CDR3 extends over 14 amino acids.